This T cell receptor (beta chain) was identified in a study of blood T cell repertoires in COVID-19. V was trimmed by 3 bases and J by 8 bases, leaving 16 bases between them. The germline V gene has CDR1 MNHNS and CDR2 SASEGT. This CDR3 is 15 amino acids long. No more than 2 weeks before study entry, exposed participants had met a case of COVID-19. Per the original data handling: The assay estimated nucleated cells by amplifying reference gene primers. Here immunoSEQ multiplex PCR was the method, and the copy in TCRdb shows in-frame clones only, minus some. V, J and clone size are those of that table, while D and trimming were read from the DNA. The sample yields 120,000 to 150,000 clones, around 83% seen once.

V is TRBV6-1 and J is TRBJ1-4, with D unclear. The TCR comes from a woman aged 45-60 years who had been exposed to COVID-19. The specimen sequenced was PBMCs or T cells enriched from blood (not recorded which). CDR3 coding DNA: TGTGCCAGCAGTGATTCAACAAGAACGGAGGAAAAACTGTTTTTT. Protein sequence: CASSDSTRTEEKLFF.